This section outlines one T cell receptor (beta chain) sequence together with its context. The data belong to a study of blood T cell repertoires in COVID-19. Study-wide context: Sources were T cells, B-cell-depleted T cells, or PBMCs; the material itself was cDNA or gDNA.

This CDR3 is 14 amino acids long. Trimming took off 3 bases at V and 10 bases at J, with 15 bases between the two ends. Germline values: CDR1 KGHSH, CDR2 LQKENI. In the original analysis: Amplified reference gene primers provided the basis for estimating nucleated cell counts. Clones were read by immunoSEQ multiplex PCR, and TCRdb kept only the in-frame ones, dropping some. That table furnishes V, J and clone size, whereas the DNA furnished D and trimming. Of over 200,000 clones in the sample, 83% were seen once. The chain links TRBV18 to TRBJ1-4; D may be TRBD1 (6 bases). The source material was peripheral blood. This TCR was recovered from a woman aged 25 to 39 with COVID-19, enrolled during active disease. The CDR3 DNA is TGTGCCAGCTCACCGGACAGCTTGCAAGGAAAACTGTTTTTT. Translating it yields CASSPDSLQGKLFF.